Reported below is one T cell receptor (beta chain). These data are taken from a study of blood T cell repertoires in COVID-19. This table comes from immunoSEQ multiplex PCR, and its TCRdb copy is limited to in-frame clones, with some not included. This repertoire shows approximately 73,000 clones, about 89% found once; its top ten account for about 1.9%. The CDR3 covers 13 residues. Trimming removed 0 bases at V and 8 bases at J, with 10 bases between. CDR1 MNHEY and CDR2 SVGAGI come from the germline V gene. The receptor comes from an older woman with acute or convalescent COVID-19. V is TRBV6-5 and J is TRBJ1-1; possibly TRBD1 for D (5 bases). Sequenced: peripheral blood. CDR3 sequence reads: CASSYSHGGEAFF. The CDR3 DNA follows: TGTGCCAGCAGTTACTCCCACGGGGGAGAAGCTTTCTTT.